One sample yielded the 25 T cell receptor beta chains listed below, sequenced in a study of blood T cell repertoires in COVID-19. Clones were read by immunoSEQ multiplex PCR, and TCRdb kept only the in-frame ones, dropping some. The sample shows more than 200,000 clones, 85% to 90% of them seen only once. The sample taken for sequencing was PBMCs or T cells enriched from blood (not recorded which). Source of these receptors: a woman between 25 and 40 years old with acute COVID-19.

V gene TRBV11-3 combines with J gene TRBJ2-3; 13 bases match TRBD2. Trimming removed 4 bases from V and 0 bases from J; junction bases left unmatched: 7. Germline V CDR1 and CDR2: SGHNT, YENEEA. CDR3 length: 18 amino acids. Here the CDR3 reads CASSSGLAGRTSTDTQYF. Written as DNA, the CDR3 is TGTGCCAGCAGCTCGGGACTAGCGGGGAGAACTAGCACAGATACGCAGTATTTT. The variable domain in full, with the rest retrieved from reference TRBV11-3 and TRBJ2-3, is EAGVVQSPRYKIIEKKQPVAFWCNPISGHNTLYWYLQNLGQGPELLIRYENEEAVDDSQLPKDRFSAERLKGVDSTLKIQPAELGDSAVYLCASSSGLAGRTSTDTQYFGPGTRLTVL.

In its sample, this clone was seen once. The chain couples TRBV30 to TRBJ1-1, with a weak D call TRBD1 (5 bases). The germline V gene has CDR1 GTSNPN and CDR2 SVGIG (reference sequence). Trimming removed 0 bases at V and 0 bases at J, with 14 bases between. This CDR3 is 16 amino acids long. CDR3 nucleotides: TGTGCCTGGAGTGTGGGTAGGGGATCTATGAACACTGAAGCTTTCTTT. It encodes CAWSVGRGSMNTEAFF. Full variable domain (remainder filled in from reference TRBV30 and TRBJ1-1): SQTIHQWPATLVQPVGSPLSLECTVEGTSNPNLYWYRQAAGRGLQLLFYSVGIGQISSEVPQNLSASRPQDRQFILSSKKLLLSDSGFYLCAWSVGRGSMNTEAFFGQGTRLTVV.

The sample holds one count of this clone. The V gene is TRBV7-3, the J gene TRBJ1-1, with a weak D call TRBD1 (5 bases). Germline V gene lookup returns CDR1 SGHTA and CDR2 FQGTGA. The germline V and J ends were trimmed by 4 bases and 1 base, with 7 bases remaining between them. The CDR3 length is 13 residues. Here the CDR3 reads CASSSGQNTEAFF. CDR3 nucleotides: TGTGCCAGCAGCTCCGGACAGAACACTGAAGCTTTCTTT.

This clone appeared once. This chain uses TRBV6-5 with TRBJ2-7; 9 nucleotides agree with TRBD1. Germline V gene lookup returns CDR1 MNHEY and CDR2 SVGAGI. V shed 4 bases, J shed 5 bases, and the junction held 6 bases outside the gene matches. This CDR3 has 14 amino acids. CDR3 residues: CASSSRTGVNEQYF. DNA for the CDR3: TGTGCCAGCAGTTCCCGGACAGGGGTGAACGAGCAGTACTTC.

The chain recombines TRBV29-1 with TRBJ1-1; no firm D call. The length of the CDR3 is 13 residues. Germline V gives CDR1 SQVTM, CDR2 ANQGSEA. V shed 7 bases and J shed 3 bases, with 15 bases lying between them. The CDR3 here is CSAWTGSDTEAFF. The CDR3, as DNA: TGCAGCGCTTGGACGGGGTCGGACACTGAAGCTTTCTTT.

This sequence joins TRBV5-1 and TRBJ1-2, with 8 bases lining up with TRBD1. The V and J ends lost 3 bases and 3 bases, in that order; junction bases with no gene match: 4. Germline V gives CDR1 SGHRS, CDR2 YFSETQ. The CDR3 runs to 14 residues. This CDR3 is CASSSGGRHYGYTF. The CDR3 coding sequence is TGCGCCAGCAGCTCAGGGGGCCGCCACTATGGCTACACCTTC.

The J gene is TRBJ1-5, the V gene TRBV7-9, with a weak D call TRBD1 (6 bases). Between the trimmed V and J ends, which lost 1 base and 9 bases, there was a span of 19 bases. The CDR3 contains 16 residues. Germline lookup yields CDR1 SEHNR and CDR2 FQNEAQ (reference sequence). CDR3 in DNA: TGTGCCAGCAGCTTAGTTGGGAGGGGGGTTTCGGGGCCCCAGCATTTT. It codes for CASSLVGRGVSGPQHF.

This rearrangement joins TRBV19 to TRBJ1-5; 7 nucleotides match TRBD1. Trimming removed 5 bases from V and 5 bases from J; junction bases left unmatched: 12. The CDR3 extends over 16 amino acids. Germline V lookup: CDR1 LNHDA, CDR2 SQIVND (reference sequence). CDR3 DNA: TGTGCCAGTAGTGCTCGGGGGGGCAGGGGGGATCAGCCCCAGCATTTT. Its protein is CASSARGGRGDQPQHF.

The V and J genes are TRBV28 and TRBJ1-1; 9 bases are shared with TRBD1. CDR1 and CDR2 (germline): MDHEN, SYDVKM. Trimming removed 3 bases from V and 3 bases from J; junction bases left unmatched: 14. CDR3 length: 18 amino acids. CDR3 region: CASSFSSSGQGYDTEAFF. CDR3 nucleotides: TGTGCCAGCAGTTTTTCCTCATCGGGACAGGGTTACGACACTGAAGCTTTCTTT.

V usage is TRBV7-2 and J usage is TRBJ2-7; D call uncertain. CDR3 length: 14 amino acids. CDR1 SGHTA and CDR2 FQGNSA come from the germline V gene. Trimming left V 5 bases short and J 6 bases short, with 17 bases between. The CDR3 sequence is CASSPRPSPIEQYF. For the CDR3, the DNA is TGTGCCAGCAGCCCGAGGCCCTCCCCCATCGAGCAGTACTTC.

V and J are TRBV5-5 and TRBJ1-1; D is unclear. Per germline, CDR1 SGHKS and CDR2 YYEKEE (reference sequence). The germline V and J ends were trimmed by 0 bases and 4 bases, with 7 bases remaining between them. The CDR3 loop spans 13 amino acids. The CDR3 reads CASSLGSGTEAFF. CDR3 coding DNA: TGTGCCAGCAGCTTGGGTAGCGGCACTGAAGCTTTCTTT. Variable domain in full (rest from reference TRBV5-5 and TRBJ1-1): DAGVTQSPTHLIKTRGQQVTLRCSPISGHKSVSWYQQVLGQGPQFIFQYYEKEERGRGNFPDRFSARQFPNYSSELNVNALLLGDSALYLCASSLGSGTEAFFGQGTRLTVV.

J is TRBJ2-7 and V is TRBV19, with 7 bases aligning to TRBD2. CDR3 length: 15 amino acids. Germline V gene sequence: CDR1 LNHDA, CDR2 SQIVND (reference sequence). After removal of 3 bases from V and 2 bases from J, the junction contained 7 bases not matched to a gene. Here the CDR3 DNA reads TGTGCCAGTAGTATTTGGGCTAGCGGACCCTACGAGCAGTACTTC. Residues: CASSIWASGPYEQYF.

The rearrangement uses TRBV5-4 and TRBJ1-5, with D perhaps TRBD1 (6 bases). CDR1 is SGHNT, CDR2 YYREEE, per germline (reference sequence). This CDR3 contains 15 residues. With 4 bases removed from V and 4 bases from J, the gap between germline ends came to 15 bases. As DNA, the CDR3 is TGTGCCAGCAGCCCGGGAGGGGGGATAAATCAGCCCCAGCATTTT. Protein: CASSPGGGINQPQHF.

This chain connects TRBV9 to TRBJ2-1; 10 bases align to TRBD2. V lost 0 bases to trimming and J lost 7 bases; unmatched junction nucleotides: 13. CDR1 SGDLS and CDR2 YYNGEE come from the germline V gene. This CDR3 has 18 amino acids. The CDR3 bases are TGTGCCAGCAGCGTAGTTGATGAGGTAGCGGGGGGCCTGAATGAGCAGTTCTTC. Residues: CASSVVDEVAGGLNEQFF.

The J gene is TRBJ1-2, the V gene TRBV7-9; D remains ambiguous. The CDR3 covers 15 residues. The germline CDR1 and CDR2 sequences are SEHNR and FQNEAQ (reference sequence). Trimming removed 1 base at V and 7 bases at J, with 16 bases between. The CDR3 DNA reads TGTGCCAGCAGCTTAGGGGGTGAGGGTTATCCTGGCTACACCTTC. The encoded protein is CASSLGGEGYPGYTF.

About this clone itself: Distinct nucleotide sequences in the sample also encode this CDR3. This chain uses TRBV9 with TRBJ2-7, with TRBD1 matching 7 bases. After removal of 0 bases from V and 3 bases from J, the junction contained 3 bases not matched to a gene. From germline, CDR1 is SGDLS and CDR2 YYNGEE. This CDR3 is 14 amino acids long. CDR3 loop: CASSVGQGVYEQYF. CDR3 DNA sequence: TGTGCCAGCAGCGTAGGACAGGGCGTCTACGAGCAGTACTTC.

This chain uses TRBV7-8 with TRBJ1-6; D is ambiguous. The CDR3 loop spans 17 amino acids. V was shortened by 1 base and J by 2 bases, with 12 bases between the two germline ends. Germline CDR1 is SGHVS and CDR2 is FQNEAQ. The CDR3: CASSLVREFPYNSPLHF. As DNA, the CDR3 is TGTGCCAGCAGCTTAGTTCGGGAGTTCCCCTATAATTCACCCCTCCACTTT.

The gene calls are TRBV18 and TRBJ2-7, with D perhaps TRBD2 (6 bases). V lost 3 bases and J 3 bases, leaving 15 bases between the germline ends. This CDR3 is built from 15 residues. Germline CDR1 reads KGHSH; CDR2 reads LQKENI. The CDR3 loop is CASSPAGGGVYEQYF. CDR3 sequence (DNA): TGTGCCAGCTCACCTGCTGGTGGAGGGGTCTACGAGCAGTACTTC.

V and J are TRBV19 and TRBJ1-5, with D perhaps matching TRBD1 (6 bases). Germline CDR1 LNHDA, CDR2 SQIVND (reference sequence). Trimming pared 3 bases from V and 4 bases from J, leaving 16 bases between. This CDR3 has 16 amino acids. CDR3 sequence reads: CASSMGVDRLNQPQHF. CDR3 nucleotides: TGTGCCAGTAGTATGGGGGTAGACAGGCTTAATCAGCCCCAGCATTTT.

This chain joins TRBV29-1 and TRBJ2-1; tentative D call: TRBD1 (6 bases). This CDR3 has 13 amino acids. V lost 6 bases to trimming and J lost 6 bases, with 15 bases between them. Germline CDR1 reads SQVTM; CDR2 reads ANQGSEA. Here the CDR3 reads CSVDPGHSNEQFF. The DNA for the CDR3 is TGCAGCGTAGATCCGGGACACTCCAATGAGCAGTTCTTC.

V and J are TRBV6-2 or TRBV6-3 and TRBJ1-1; 7 positions agree with TRBD1. Germline values: CDR1 MNHEY, CDR2 SVGEGT. There are 14 residues in the CDR3. The V segment lost 2 bases and the J segment 3 bases; nucleotides outside the gene matches: 3. CDR3: CASSYDTGDTEAFF. The CDR3 DNA reads TGTGCCAGCAGTTACGATACAGGGGACACTGAAGCTTTCTTT.

CDR3 coding DNA: TGTGCCTGGAGTGCCAATTTAGTGTCGTATGGCTACACCTTC. Translation gives CAWSANLVSYGYTF. The J gene is TRBJ1-2, the V gene TRBV30, with D unclear. Looked up from germline, CDR1 is GTSNPN and CDR2 is SVGIG (reference sequence). V was trimmed by 1 base and J by 5 bases, leaving 14 bases between them. The length of the CDR3 is 14 residues. The variable domain in full, with the rest retrieved from reference TRBV30 and TRBJ1-2, is SQTIHQWPATLVQPVGSPLSLECTVEGTSNPNLYWYRQAAGRGLQLLFYSVGIGQISSEVPQNLSASRPQDRQFILSSKKLLLSDSGFYLCAWSANLVSYGYTFGSGTRLTVV.

The rearrangement links TRBV27 to TRBJ1-1; 10 nucleotides match TRBD1. The CDR3 contains 16 residues. CDR1 MNHEY and CDR2 SMNVEV come from the germline V gene (reference sequence). Losses at the gene ends were 7 bases for V and 3 bases for J; bases not matched to a gene: 11. CDR3 coding DNA: TGTGCCAGCAACGACAGGGGGCCGGGTAGTTACACTGAAGCTTTCTTT. Encoded protein: CASNDRGPGSYTEAFF.

For the CDR3, the DNA is TGTGCCAGTGGACAGGGGCCTAGCACAGATACGCAGTATTTT. This translates into CASGQGPSTDTQYF. V usage is TRBV19 and J usage is TRBJ2-3; 9 nucleotides align to TRBD1. The CDR3 sequence is 14 residues long. J lost 0 bases, V lost 8 bases, and 3 bases had no gene match. Germline lookup yields CDR1 LNHDA and CDR2 SQIVND (reference sequence). The full variable domain, its missing parts supplied by reference TRBV19 and TRBJ2-3, is DGGITQSPKYLFRKEGQNVTLSCEQNLNHDAMYWYRQDPGQGLRLIYYSQIVNDFQKGDIAEGYSVSREKKESFPLTVTSAQKNPTAFYLCASGQGPSTDTQYFGPGTRLTVL.

This clone was observed a single time. J is TRBJ1-4 and V is TRBV6-1; the match to TRBD1 covers 9 bases. The CDR3 covers 16 residues. Germline V gives CDR1 MNHNS, CDR2 SASEGT. The J segment lost 7 bases and the V segment lost 2 bases, leaving 8 bases of the junction unmatched. The CDR3 region is CASSEPHRDRAEKLFF. CDR3 DNA: TGTGCCAGCAGTGAACCCCACCGGGACAGGGCTGAAAAACTGTTTTTT.